This paragraph covers one T cell receptor (beta chain) sequence. Its target is not known. This entry belongs to a study of T-cell memory formation after mild COVID-19. Study-level background: TCR clusters largely stayed donor specific.

CDR1 is MNHEY, CDR2 SVGAGI, per germline. There are 14 residues in the CDR3. V lost 7 bases, J lost 6 bases, and 18 bases lay in between. Via MiXCR, TCRdb re-called the 5' RACE reads, giving one row per CDR3 protein. Here the sample spans roughly 150,000 distinct CDR3 sequences, under 30% being singletons. Findings and limits, study-wide: Researchers report contracting CD4+ clones mostly in CM and EM, with CD8+ clones in EMRA. Among clones contracting day 15 to 85, CD4/CD8 was balanced, whereas later expanders leaned CD4+. Pre-infection memory carried some responding clones, suggesting that cross-reactive memory joined.

The source is an adult woman who had mild COVID-19 (a few samples of this study predate the infection). Cell type and time point are not known. The sequencing sample was made of PBMCs or a T cell subset sorted from them (not recorded which). The rearrangement uses TRBV6-5 and TRBJ1-2, with D perhaps TRBD1 (5 bases). The DNA for the CDR3 is TGTGCCAGCACCCCGTCTGGCCAGGGCGATGGCTACACCTTC. Residues: CASTPSGQGDGYTF.